Shown below are 10 T cell receptor beta chains from a single sample sequenced in a study of shared clonotypes between healthy human individuals (dated by TCRdb to 2020 to 2021). The library was produced with the immunoSEQ multiplex PCR assay. TCRdb holds this immuneACCESS table with in-frame rearrangements only. Some clones are missing; in checked studies, unresolved V genes explain under half, and the rest has no known cause. This sample has about 680,000 clones in its table, and around four fifths of those were observed once. The ten biggest clones cover around 2% of the sample. Material: memory CD4+ T cells sorted from blood. What the cell subset or site label conveys for this sample: CD45RA-negative fraction. The receptor source for this set is a woman aged 25-40 years in good health.

The chain carries TRBV4-1 and TRBJ2-5, with 8 bases fitting TRBD2. Germline V gene data show CDR1 as MGHRA and CDR2 as YSYEKL. This CDR3 has 15 amino acids. V shed 4 bases and J 3 bases; nucleotides not matched to a gene: 7. The CDR3 here is CASSLLGGAKETQYF. The CDR3 nucleotides read TGCGCCAGCAGCCTCCTCGGGGGGGCGAAAGAGACCCAGTACTTC.

CDR3 nucleotides: TGTGCCTCTAGGAGGGGGAGGAACACCGGGGAGCTGTTTTTT. This codes for CASRRGRNTGELFF. V and J are TRBV9 and TRBJ2-2; D is tentatively TRBD1 or TRBD2 (6 bases each). The germline gives CDR1 SGDLS, CDR2 YYNGEE. V gave up 10 bases and J gave up 1 base, with 14 bases separating them. The CDR3 sequence is 14 residues long. Based on the CDR3 plus reference TRBV9 and TRBJ2-2, the full variable domain is DSGVTQTPKHLITATGQRVTLRCSPRSGDLSVYWYQQSLDQGLQFLIQYYNGEERAKGNILERFSAQQFPDLHSELNLSSLELGDSALYFCASRRGRNTGELFFGEGSRLTVL.

The chain combines TRBV6-1 with TRBJ1-4; 7 bases match TRBD1. Trimming cost V 4 bases and J 2 bases; bases outside gene matches: 4. There are 15 residues in the CDR3. Germline CDR1 reads MNHNS; CDR2 reads SASEGT. The CDR3 DNA follows: TGTGCCAGCAGTGGGGTGGGACAGACTAATGAAAAACTGTTTTTT. It translates to CASSGVGQTNEKLFF.

The chain recombines TRBV11-2 with TRBJ1-2, with TRBD1 matching 9 bases. This CDR3 spans 14 amino acids. Germline CDR1 SGHAT, CDR2 FQNNGV. The ends lost 5 bases at V and 7 bases at J; junction bases unmatched: 8. In DNA form, the CDR3 reads TGTGCCAGCAGCGCATCGGACAGGGGTAGTGGCTACACCTTC. This codes for CASSASDRGSGYTF.

This chain joins TRBV19 and TRBJ2-1; 7 nucleotides align to TRBD1. The CDR3 is 15 amino acids. Germline values: CDR1 LNHDA, CDR2 SQIVND (reference sequence). The ends lost 5 bases at V and 5 bases at J; junction bases unmatched: 9. The CDR3 DNA reads as TGTGCCAGTAGTTTAATGGGACAGATCAACAATGAGCAGTTCTTC. As protein: CASSLMGQINNEQFF.

Comments on this clone: A read error is possible here, since a much larger clone lies one base away. Within the sample, other DNA sequences also encode this same CDR3. The genes are TRBV19 and TRBJ2-5; 9 nucleotides line up with TRBD1. CDR3 size: 14 residues. The J segment lost 5 bases and the V segment lost 4 bases, leaving 5 bases of the junction unmatched. Germline V gene lookup returns CDR1 LNHDA and CDR2 SQIVND (reference sequence). The CDR3 DNA is TGTGCCAGTAGTACCACAGGGGGCGGGGAGACCCAGTACTTC. This translates into CASSTTGGGETQYF. Variable domain in full (rest from reference TRBV19 and TRBJ2-5): DGGITQSPKYLFRKEGQNVTLSCEQNLNHDAMYWYRQDPGQGLRLIYYSQIVNDFQKGDIAEGYSVSREKKESFPLTVTSAQKNPTAFYLCASSTTGGGETQYFGPGTRLLVL.

The rearrangement uses TRBV6-5 and TRBJ2-7; the match to TRBD2 covers 9 bases. Germline CDR1 reads MNHEY; CDR2 reads SVGAGI. Losses at the gene ends were 5 bases for V and 6 bases for J; bases not matched to a gene: 5. The CDR3 sequence is 13 residues long. The CDR3 coding sequence is TGTGCCAGCAGTAATAGCGGGAGCCCCGAGCAGTACTTC. Protein: CASSNSGSPEQYF.

The table lists this clone with a few counts. The chain recombines TRBV10-1 with TRBJ2-5; D unclear. V was clipped by 5 bases and J by 4 bases, with 20 bases between them. Germline CDR1 is WNHNN and CDR2 is SYGVQD (reference sequence). This CDR3 comprises 16 residues. The CDR3 nucleotides read TGCGCCAGCAGTCAGGACCCTACGGGTAGTCGAGAGACCCAGTACTTC. As protein: CASSQDPTGSRETQYF.

This clone has a single count. The V gene is TRBV15, the J gene TRBJ2-1; D tentatively reads TRBD1 or TRBD2 (6 bases each). Trimming took 1 base from V and 1 from J, leaving 8 bases between them. Looked up from germline, CDR1 is LNHNV and CDR2 is YYDKDF (reference sequence). The CDR3 is 15 residues long. The CDR3 DNA reads TGTGCCACCAGCAGAGTAGGGGGGTCCTACAATGAGCAGTTCTTC. This sequence encodes CATSRVGGSYNEQFF.

The rearrangement links TRBV29-1 to TRBJ2-1; D is uncertain. This CDR3 has 12 amino acids. Per germline, CDR1 SQVTM and CDR2 ANQGSEA. The V end lost 6 bases, the J end lost 9 bases, and 15 bases lay between the germline ends. The CDR3 is CSVRTRRGEQFF. CDR3 sequence (DNA): TGCAGCGTACGTACAAGGCGAGGTGAGCAGTTCTTC.